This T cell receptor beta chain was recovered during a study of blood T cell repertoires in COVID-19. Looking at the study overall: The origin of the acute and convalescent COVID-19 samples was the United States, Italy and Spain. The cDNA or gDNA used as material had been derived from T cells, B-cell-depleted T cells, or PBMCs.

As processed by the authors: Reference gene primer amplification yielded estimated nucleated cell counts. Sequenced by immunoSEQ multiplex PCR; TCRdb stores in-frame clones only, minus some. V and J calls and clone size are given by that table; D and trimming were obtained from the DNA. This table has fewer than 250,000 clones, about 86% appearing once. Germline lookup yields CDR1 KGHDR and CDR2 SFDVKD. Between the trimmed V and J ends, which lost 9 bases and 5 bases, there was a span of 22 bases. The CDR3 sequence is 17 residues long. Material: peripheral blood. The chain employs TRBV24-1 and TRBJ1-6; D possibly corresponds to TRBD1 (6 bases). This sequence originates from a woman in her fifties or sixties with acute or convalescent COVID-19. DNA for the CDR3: TGTGCCACCCCGGGGAAGGGGGGGGATATAGATAATTCACCCCTCCACTTT. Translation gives CATPGKGGDIDNSPLHF.